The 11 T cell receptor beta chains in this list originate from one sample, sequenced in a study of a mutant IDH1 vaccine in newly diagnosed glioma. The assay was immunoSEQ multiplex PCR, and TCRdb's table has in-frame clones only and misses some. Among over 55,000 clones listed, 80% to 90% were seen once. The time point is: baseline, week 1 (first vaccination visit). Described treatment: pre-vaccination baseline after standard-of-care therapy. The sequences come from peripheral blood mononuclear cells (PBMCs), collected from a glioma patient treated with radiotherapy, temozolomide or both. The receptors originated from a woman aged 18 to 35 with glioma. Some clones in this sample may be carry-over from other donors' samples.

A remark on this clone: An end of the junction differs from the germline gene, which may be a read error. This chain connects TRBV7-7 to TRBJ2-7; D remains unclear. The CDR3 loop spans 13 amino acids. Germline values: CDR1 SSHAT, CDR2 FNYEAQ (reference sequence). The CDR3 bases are TGTGCTAGCAGCTTGGTAGACGGGTACGAGCAGTACTTC. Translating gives CASSLVDGYEQYF.

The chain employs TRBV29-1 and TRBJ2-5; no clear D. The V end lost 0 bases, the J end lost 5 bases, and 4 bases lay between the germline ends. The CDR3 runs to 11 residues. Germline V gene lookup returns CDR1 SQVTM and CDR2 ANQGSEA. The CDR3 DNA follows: TGCAGCGTTGAAGAGAGGGAGACCCAGTACTTC. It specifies CSVEERETQYF.

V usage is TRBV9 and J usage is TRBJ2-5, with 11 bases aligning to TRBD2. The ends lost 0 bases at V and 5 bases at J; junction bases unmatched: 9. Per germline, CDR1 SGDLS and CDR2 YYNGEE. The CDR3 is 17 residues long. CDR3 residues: CASSVDLAGGALETQYF. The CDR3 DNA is TGTGCCAGCAGCGTAGATCTAGCGGGGGGTGCACTGGAGACCCAGTACTTC. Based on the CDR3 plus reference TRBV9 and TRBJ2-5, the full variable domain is DSGVTQTPKHLITATGQRVTLRCSPRSGDLSVYWYQQSLDQGLQFLIQYYNGEERAKGNILERFSAQQFPDLHSELNLSSLELGDSALYFCASSVDLAGGALETQYFGPGTRLLVL.

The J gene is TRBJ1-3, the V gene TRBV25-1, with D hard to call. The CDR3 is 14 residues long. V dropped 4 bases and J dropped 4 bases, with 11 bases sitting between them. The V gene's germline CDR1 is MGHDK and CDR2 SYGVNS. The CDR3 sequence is CASSAPASGNTIYF. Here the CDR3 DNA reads TGTGCCAGCAGTGCACCGGCGAGCGGAAACACCATATATTTT.

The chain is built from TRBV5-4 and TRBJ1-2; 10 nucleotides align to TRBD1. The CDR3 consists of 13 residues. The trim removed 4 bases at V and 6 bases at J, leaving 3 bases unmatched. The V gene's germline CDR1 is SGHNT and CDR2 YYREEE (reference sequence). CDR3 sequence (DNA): TGTGCCAGCAGCGCGACAGGGGGCGATGGCTACACCTTC. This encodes CASSATGGDGYTF.

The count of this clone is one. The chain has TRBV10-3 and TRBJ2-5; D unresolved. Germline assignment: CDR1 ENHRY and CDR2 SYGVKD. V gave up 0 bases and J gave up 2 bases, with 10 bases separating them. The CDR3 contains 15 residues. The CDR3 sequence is CAISESGQMQETQYF. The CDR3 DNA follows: TGTGCCATCAGTGAGTCGGGTCAGATGCAAGAGACCCAGTACTTC.

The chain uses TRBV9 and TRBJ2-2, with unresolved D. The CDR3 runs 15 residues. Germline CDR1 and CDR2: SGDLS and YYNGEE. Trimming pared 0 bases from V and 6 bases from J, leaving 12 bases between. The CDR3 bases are TGTGCCAGCAGCGTAGGTCCTAGGGTGTCCGGGGAGCTGTTTTTT. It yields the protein CASSVGPRVSGELFF.

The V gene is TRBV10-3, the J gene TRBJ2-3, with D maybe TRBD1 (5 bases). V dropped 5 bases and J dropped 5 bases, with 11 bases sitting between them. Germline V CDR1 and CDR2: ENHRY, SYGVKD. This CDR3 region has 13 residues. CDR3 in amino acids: CAISWGPGDTQYF. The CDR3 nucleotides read TGTGCCATCAGTTGGGGCCCCGGAGATACGCAGTATTTT.

In DNA, the CDR3 is TGTGCCAGCAGCTTATCAGCCGCTGAAGCTTTCTTT. It specifies CASSLSAAEAFF. The V and J genes are TRBV13 and TRBJ1-1; no clear D gene. The length of the CDR3 is 12 residues. V shed 2 bases and J shed 6 bases, with 7 bases lying between them. Per germline, CDR1 PRHDT and CDR2 FYEKMQ (reference sequence).

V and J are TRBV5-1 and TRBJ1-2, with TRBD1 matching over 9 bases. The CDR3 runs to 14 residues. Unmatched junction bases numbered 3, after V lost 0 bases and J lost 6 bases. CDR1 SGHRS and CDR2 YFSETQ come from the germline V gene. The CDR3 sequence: CASSLDRGRNGYTF. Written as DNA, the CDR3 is TGCGCCAGCAGCTTGGACAGGGGGCGTAATGGCTACACCTTC.

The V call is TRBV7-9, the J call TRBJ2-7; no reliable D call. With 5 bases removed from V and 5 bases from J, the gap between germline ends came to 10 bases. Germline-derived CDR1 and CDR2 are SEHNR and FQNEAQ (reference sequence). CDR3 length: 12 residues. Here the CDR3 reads CASSRRINEQYF. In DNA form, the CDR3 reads TGTGCCAGCAGCCGGCGCATTAACGAGCAGTACTTC.